These T cell receptor beta chains were read from a single sample in a study of blood T cell repertoires in COVID-19. Some clones are missing from TCRdb's copy, which holds only in-frame ones; the method was immunoSEQ multiplex PCR. The data show about 220,000 clones, about 86% seen once. Material: peripheral blood. These receptors were obtained from an older woman with acute or convalescent COVID-19. Both conserved end residues are trimmed from each CDR3. Rows may omit the clone size; those that give it use once, few, many or a size class.

>-|13|TRBV6-5
ASRKSRQGVHGYT
>many|13|TRBV4-1
ASSQDGQINSPLH
>-|13|TRBV9
ASSRGRGLSEKLF
>once|15|TRBV19
ASSLRDSNLSGNTIY
>-|15|TRBV3-1/TRBV3-2
ASSQVSSAGGGGTQY
>-|12|TRBV4-2
ASSQDSPDEKLF
>-|11|TRBV19
ASCPGDKRTQY
>-|13|TRBV7-9
ASSLAYRGTDTQY
>once|14|TRBV7-9
ASSFSGDRSSYEQY
>-|12|TRBV7-6
ASSLGSLTGELF
>-|14|TRBV23-1
ASSQRPRGSNQPQH
>-|14|TRBV7-2
ASSSLRQPTYWEQY
>-|11|TRBV29-1
SVGGGNSEKLF